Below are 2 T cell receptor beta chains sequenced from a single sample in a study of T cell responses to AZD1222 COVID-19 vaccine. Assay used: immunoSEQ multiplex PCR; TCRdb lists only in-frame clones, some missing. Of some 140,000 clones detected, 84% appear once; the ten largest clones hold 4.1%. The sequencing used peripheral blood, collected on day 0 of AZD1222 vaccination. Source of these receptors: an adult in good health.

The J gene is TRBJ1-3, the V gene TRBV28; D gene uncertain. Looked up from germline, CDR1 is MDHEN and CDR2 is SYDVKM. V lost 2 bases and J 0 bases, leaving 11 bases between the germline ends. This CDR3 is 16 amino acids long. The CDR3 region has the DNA TGTGCCAGCAGTTTAAACGACCGCCTCTCTGGAAACACCATATATTTT. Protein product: CASSLNDRLSGNTIYF. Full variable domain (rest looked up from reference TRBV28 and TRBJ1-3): DVKVTQSSRYLVKRTGEKVFLECVQDMDHENMFWYRQDPGLGLRLIYFSYDVKMKEKGDIPEGYSVSREKKERFSLILESASTNQTSMYLCASSLNDRLSGNTIYFGEGSWLTVV.

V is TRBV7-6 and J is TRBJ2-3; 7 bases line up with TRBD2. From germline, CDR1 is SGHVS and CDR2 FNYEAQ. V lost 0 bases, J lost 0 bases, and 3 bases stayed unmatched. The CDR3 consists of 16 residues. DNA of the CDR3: TGTGCCAGCAGCTTAGCACCTAGCGGCAGCACAGATACGCAGTATTTT. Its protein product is CASSLAPSGSTDTQYF.